Below are 19 T cell receptor beta chains sequenced from a single sample in a study of identical twins. TCRdb fed the 5' RACE reads into MiXCR, producing one record per CDR3 protein. The sample gives around 370,000 distinct CDR3 sequences, about 9% of which show up once; about 8.1% is in the top ten. The sample taken for sequencing was naive T cells sorted from blood. Every receptor here comes from a woman aged 50 to 65 in good health.

This clonotype was observed a handful of times. The chain combines TRBV15 with TRBJ1-4, with 12 bases identical to TRBD1. Germline loops: CDR1 LNHNV, CDR2 YYDKDF (reference sequence). J was trimmed by 2 bases and V by 2 bases; bases with no gene match: 18. The CDR3 totals 22 residues. CDR3 region: CATSRKRVWDRGRLVTNEKLFF. The CDR3 coding sequence is TGTGCCACCAGCAGAAAGCGGGTATGGGACAGGGGGCGATTAGTCACTAATGAAAAACTGTTTTTT. Drawing the rest from reference TRBV15 and TRBJ1-4, the complete variable domain is DAMVIQNPRYQVTQFGKPVTLSCSQTLNHNVMYWYQQKSSQAPKLLFHYYDKDFNNEADTPDNFQSRRPNTSFCFLDIRSPGLGDTAMYLCATSRKRVWDRGRLVTNEKLFFGSGTQLSVL.

This clonotype has a count of ten or more. V gene TRBV20-1 combines with J gene TRBJ2-1; a possible D gene is TRBD2 (5 bases). The CDR3 runs to 14 residues. Trimming removed 3 bases at V and 0 bases at J, with 9 bases between. Germline CDR1 DFQATT, CDR2 SNEGSKA (reference sequence). Written as DNA, the CDR3 is TGCAGTGCTAGGAAAGCGGCCTCCTACAATGAGCAGTTCTTC. This sequence encodes CSARKAASYNEQFF.

Ten or more counts support this clonotype. V gene TRBV6-5 combines with J gene TRBJ1-2; D uncertain. Germline V gene data show CDR1 as MNHEY and CDR2 as SVGAGI. CDR3 length: 15 residues. V gave up 0 bases and J gave up 0 bases, with 8 bases separating them. This CDR3 reads CASSYSPTSNYGYTF. The CDR3 nucleotides are TGTGCCAGCAGTTACTCCCCGACTTCTAACTATGGCTACACCTTC.

This clonotype came up many times. This chain joins TRBV12-3 or TRBV12-4 and TRBJ1-5; D gene ambiguous. The CDR3 loop spans 14 amino acids. Trimming took off 3 bases at V and 0 bases at J, with 6 bases between the two ends. CDR3 amino acids: CASSFGGSNQPQHF. The CDR3 bases are TGTGCCAGCAGTTTCGGTGGTAGCAATCAGCCCCAGCATTTT.

Many counts were recorded for this clonotype. The J gene is TRBJ1-4, the V gene TRBV20-1; a weak D match, TRBD1 (5 bases). Trimming took 6 bases from V and 0 from J, leaving 11 bases between them. The CDR3 has 14 residues. The germline V gene has CDR1 DFQATT and CDR2 SNEGSKA (reference sequence). The CDR3 protein is CSASRGATNEKLFF. The CDR3 coding sequence is TGCAGTGCCAGCCGGGGCGCAACTAATGAAAAACTGTTTTTT.

This clonotype was recorded at least ten times. This sequence joins TRBV7-8 and TRBJ2-7; no clear D gene. CDR3 length: 14 amino acids. Germline CDR1 reads SGHVS; CDR2 reads FQNEAQ. The V gene lost 5 bases and the J gene lost 4 bases, with 15 bases spanning the gap. The chain's CDR3 is CASSLKPSGYEQYF. The CDR3 nucleotides read TGTGCCAGCAGCCTGAAACCGTCGGGTTACGAGCAGTACTTC.

The chain recombines TRBV10-3 with TRBJ2-3, with TRBD2 identical over 7 bases. The V and J ends lost 0 bases and 4 bases, in that order; junction bases with no gene match: 4. Germline V lookup: CDR1 ENHRY, CDR2 SYGVKD. This CDR3 has 15 residues. CDR3 bases: TGTGCCATCAGTGAGTCGTGGGAGGGCTCAGATACGCAGTATTTT. It yields the protein CAISESWEGSDTQYF.

In its sample, this clonotype was seen many times. This sequence joins TRBV5-1 and TRBJ2-1; D may correspond to TRBD1 or TRBD2 (5 bases each). The germline V gene encodes CDR1 SGHRS and CDR2 YFSETQ. The CDR3 loop spans 15 amino acids. Trimming took 4 bases from V and 8 from J, leaving 19 bases between them. The chain's CDR3 is CASSLSGLGTDEQFF. The CDR3 region has the DNA TGCGCCAGCAGCCTATCCGGCTTAGGGACCGATGAGCAGTTCTTC.

The chain carries TRBV20-1 and TRBJ2-5; 9 bases are a match to TRBD1. The length of the CDR3 is 15 residues. Germline CDR1 is DFQATT and CDR2 is SNEGSKA (reference sequence). V lost 6 bases to trimming and J lost 5 bases; unmatched junction nucleotides: 13. The CDR3 DNA reads as TGCAGTGCCCGGGACAGGGAGTCGCCACGGGAGACCCAGTACTTC. Translating it yields CSARDRESPRETQYF.

This clonotype was recorded many times. The V and J genes are TRBV7-9 and TRBJ1-1; weak D call: TRBD1 (5 bases). V dropped 3 bases and J dropped 8 bases, with 10 bases sitting between them. The CDR3 spans 12 residues. Per the germline V gene, CDR1 is SEHNR and CDR2 is FQNEAQ (reference sequence). The CDR3 sequence is CASSFTGYEAFF. CDR3 nucleotides: TGTGCCAGCAGCTTTACAGGATACGAAGCTTTCTTT.

This clonotype was counted only a few times. The chain joins TRBV18 to TRBJ2-3, with D uncertain. CDR1 is KGHSH, CDR2 LQKENI, per germline. The V and J ends lost 2 bases and 4 bases respectively, with 25 bases between them. There are 19 residues in the CDR3. CDR3 nucleotide sequence: TGTGCCAGCTCACCAGGGCTGGGCACAGCAGAATTCTTCCCAGATACGCAGTATTTT. Protein product: CASSPGLGTAEFFPDTQYF.

V is TRBV5-1 and J is TRBJ1-2, with TRBD1 matching over 9 bases. The CDR3 runs to 13 residues. J lost 5 bases, V lost 4 bases, and 3 bases had no gene match. Germline-derived CDR1 and CDR2 are SGHRS and YFSETQ. CDR3 sequence (DNA): TGCGCCAGCAGCACAGGGGGCTTGTATGGCTACACCTTC. It encodes CASSTGGLYGYTF.

V usage is TRBV19 and J usage is TRBJ2-6; D tentatively reads TRBD1 or TRBD2 (5 bases each). The CDR3 covers 14 residues. Deletions cut 10 bases from V and 0 bases from J, with 10 bases between. Germline V gives CDR1 LNHDA, CDR2 SQIVND (reference sequence). The chain's CDR3 is CATRDLSGANVLTF. The CDR3 DNA reads TGTGCCACCCGGGACCTCTCTGGGGCCAACGTCCTGACTTTC.

This clonotype showed up just a few times. The chain uses TRBV20-1 and TRBJ2-2; D is ambiguous. The V gene's germline CDR1 is DFQATT and CDR2 SNEGSKA (reference sequence). The V gene lost 3 bases and the J gene lost 3 bases, with 11 bases spanning the gap. This CDR3 spans 14 amino acids. The CDR3 here is CSASRSADTGELFF. CDR3 DNA sequence: TGCAGTGCTAGTCGGTCAGCCGACACCGGGGAGCTGTTTTTT.

This chain uses TRBV4-1 with TRBJ2-7; TRBD2 might be the D (5 bases). The V gene lost 0 bases and the J gene lost 0 bases, with 9 bases spanning the gap. In germline, CDR1 is MGHRA, CDR2 YSYEKL. The CDR3 runs 15 residues. The CDR3 region is CASSQDRRASYEQYV. CDR3 sequence (DNA): TGCGCCAGCAGCCAAGATCGGCGGGCCTCCTACGAGCAGTACGTC.

This clonotype was counted a few times. This chain uses TRBV29-1 with TRBJ2-1; weak D call: TRBD2 (6 bases). Trimming shortened V by 7 bases and J by 8 bases, and 15 bases separated the two germline ends. Germline lookup yields CDR1 SQVTM and CDR2 ANQGSEA. The CDR3 contains 12 residues. CDR3: CSAGGGIYEQFF. In DNA, the CDR3 is TGCAGCGCCGGGGGTGGTATCTATGAGCAGTTCTTC.

This clonotype was picked up many times. The chain recombines TRBV9 with TRBJ2-7; tentatively, D is TRBD2 (6 bases). Germline V gene sequence: CDR1 SGDLS, CDR2 YYNGEE. V was clipped by 0 bases and J by 6 bases, with 16 bases between them. CDR3 length: 15 residues. The CDR3 loop reads CASSVASGEVGEQYF. The CDR3 region has the DNA TGTGCCAGCAGCGTAGCTTCGGGAGAGGTCGGCGAGCAGTACTTC.

The sample holds many counts of this clonotype. The chain has TRBV29-1 and TRBJ2-6, with D perhaps TRBD1 (6 bases). Germline V CDR1 and CDR2: SQVTM, ANQGSEA. Trimming took 4 bases from V and 2 from J, leaving 6 bases between them. The CDR3 contains 13 residues. The CDR3 here is CSVGTAGANVLTF. The CDR3 DNA is TGCAGCGTTGGGACAGCTGGGGCCAACGTCCTGACTTTC.

This clonotype was recorded a few times. The V and J genes are TRBV29-1 and TRBJ2-5; 7 bases are shared with TRBD1. V dropped 6 bases and J dropped 4; count of bases not matched to a gene: 8. CDR1 is SQVTM and CDR2 is ANQGSEA in the germline V gene. The length of the CDR3 is 13 residues. CDR3 coding DNA: TGCAGCGTCCCTGACAGGGTGGTAGAGACCCAGTACTTC. Protein: CSVPDRVVETQYF. Supplemented by reference TRBV29-1 and TRBJ2-5, the full variable domain reads SAVISQKPSRDICQRGTSLTIQCQVDSQVTMMFWYRQQPGQSLTLIATANQGSEATYESGFVIDKFPISRPNLTFSTLTVSNMSPEDSSIYLCSVPDRVVETQYFGPGTRLLVL.